A selection of T cell receptor beta chains follows, all from one sample in a study of identical twins. TCRdb re-analysed the 5' RACE reads in MiXCR, keeping a single row per CDR3 protein. The sample consists of 200,000 to 300,000 distinct CDR3 sequences, roughly a tenth of them appearing once. The material sequenced was memory T cells sorted from blood. These receptors originate from a man aged 50 to 60 in good health. The CDR3 runs from the conserved cysteine through the conserved F or W. A D gene is named only where the DNA matches it firmly. Only some rows state a clone size, as once, few, many or a class for expanded clones.

CDR3 DNA: TGTGCCATTGGGGACCTAAACATTCAGTACTTC
CDR3 protein: CAIGDLNIQYF
J gene: TRBJ2-4
clone size: few
CDR3 length: 11
D gene: .
V gene: TRBV10-3

CDR3 DNA: TGTGCCAGCTCACCGCGAGCGGGACACATTGAAGCTTTCTTT
CDR3 protein: CASSPRAGHIEAFF
J gene: TRBJ1-1
clone size: many
CDR3 length: 14
D gene: .
V gene: TRBV18

CDR3 DNA: TGTGCCAGCAGACAAATGGAGAGACTAGCGTTTTACAATGAGCAGTTCTTC
CDR3 protein: CASRQMERLAFYNEQFF
J gene: TRBJ2-1
clone size: many
CDR3 length: 17
D gene: TRBD2
V gene: TRBV14

CDR3 DNA: TGTGCCAGCAGCTTAAGGTCTCGGGGAACCCCTACTGGACAGGTCCCCTACGAGCAGTACTTC
CDR3 protein: CASSLRSRGTPTGQVPYEQYF
J gene: TRBJ2-7
clone size: few
CDR3 length: 21
D gene: TRBD1
V gene: TRBV7-3

CDR3 DNA: TGCAGTGCTAGTATAGGGGTACAGACCCAGTACTTC
CDR3 protein: CSASIGVQTQYF
J gene: TRBJ2-5
clone size: many
CDR3 length: 12
D gene: .
V gene: TRBV20-1

CDR3 DNA: TGTGCCATCTCTTCCCTGGCGACTAGCACAGATACGCAGTATTTT
CDR3 protein: CAISSLATSTDTQYF
J gene: TRBJ2-3
clone size: few
CDR3 length: 15
D gene: .
V gene: TRBV12-3/TRBV12-4

CDR3 DNA: TGTGCCAGCAGCTTCTCCCAGCGGGGGCTAAGCACAGATACGCAGTATTTT
CDR3 protein: CASSFSQRGLSTDTQYF
J gene: TRBJ2-3
clone size: .
CDR3 length: 17
D gene: TRBD2
V gene: TRBV13

CDR3 DNA: TGCAGTGCTAGAGATCCGCGGGCTAGCGGGGGGAATGAGCAGTTCTTC
CDR3 protein: CSARDPRASGGNEQFF
J gene: TRBJ2-1
clone size: few
CDR3 length: 16
D gene: TRBD2
V gene: TRBV20-1

CDR3 DNA: TGTGCCAGCAGCCCCCCTAGGCGCGGAGTCAATGAGCAGTTCTTC
CDR3 protein: CASSPPRRGVNEQFF
J gene: TRBJ2-1
clone size: many
CDR3 length: 15
D gene: .
V gene: TRBV28

CDR3 DNA: TGTGCCAGCAGCTTCAATGGACTAGCGGGAGGGACAGATACGCAGTATTTT
CDR3 protein: CASSFNGLAGGTDTQYF
J gene: TRBJ2-3
clone size: few
CDR3 length: 17
D gene: TRBD2
V gene: TRBV11-2

CDR3 DNA: TGTGCCAGCAGTTACACCCCCCCTACGCGTGGGACCGGGGAGCTGTTTTTT
CDR3 protein: CASSYTPPTRGTGELFF
J gene: TRBJ2-2
clone size: .
CDR3 length: 17
D gene: .
V gene: TRBV6-9

CDR3 DNA: TGCGCCAGCAGTGAGGCGAACACTGAAGCTTTCTTT
CDR3 protein: CASSEANTEAFF
J gene: TRBJ1-1
clone size: many
CDR3 length: 12
D gene: .
V gene: TRBV10-2

CDR3 DNA: TGCGCCAGCAGCCAACTGTCGAACACCGGGGAGCTGTTTTTT
CDR3 protein: CASSQLSNTGELFF
J gene: TRBJ2-2
clone size: many
CDR3 length: 14
D gene: .
V gene: TRBV4-3

CDR3 DNA: TGTGCCAGCAGTTACGAAAGGCTCTACGAGCAGTACTTC
CDR3 protein: CASSYERLYEQYF
J gene: TRBJ2-7
clone size: many
CDR3 length: 13
D gene: .
V gene: TRBV6-2/TRBV6-3

CDR3 DNA: TGTGCCAGCAGATCACAGGGTTCCTATAATTCACCCCTCCACTTT
CDR3 protein: CASRSQGSYNSPLHF
J gene: TRBJ1-6
clone size: few
CDR3 length: 15
D gene: .
V gene: TRBV12-3/TRBV12-4

CDR3 DNA: TGCAGTGCCAGTGGGGCAGTCTATAGCAATCAGCCCCAGCATTTT
CDR3 protein: CSASGAVYSNQPQHF
J gene: TRBJ1-5
clone size: .
CDR3 length: 15
D gene: .
V gene: TRBV20-1

CDR3 DNA: .
CDR3 protein: CASSSSGTGAGEQYF
J gene: TRBJ2-7
clone size: .
CDR3 length: 15
D gene: .
V gene: TRBV28

CDR3 DNA: TGTGCCAGCAGCTCCCAACTGGGACGATCTGGGGAGCTGTTTTTT
CDR3 protein: CASSSQLGRSGELFF
J gene: TRBJ2-2
clone size: .
CDR3 length: 15
D gene: .
V gene: TRBV7-9

CDR3 DNA: TGTGCCAGCAGTTTGTCCGACTTGTACAATGAGCAGTTCTTC
CDR3 protein: CASSLSDLYNEQFF
J gene: TRBJ2-1
clone size: .
CDR3 length: 14
D gene: .
V gene: TRBV12-3/TRBV12-4

CDR3 DNA: TGCGCCAGCAGCTTGGGTCCGGCGACAGCCAACTATGGCTACACCTTC
CDR3 protein: CASSLGPATANYGYTF
J gene: TRBJ1-2
clone size: .
CDR3 length: 16
D gene: .
V gene: TRBV5-1

CDR3 DNA: TGTGCCAGCAGCTTACAGATCCAAGAGACCCAGTACTTC
CDR3 protein: CASSLQIQETQYF
J gene: TRBJ2-5
clone size: many
CDR3 length: 13
D gene: .
V gene: TRBV5-5